This TCR beta chain was profiled in a study of Ad26.COV2.S vaccination and SARS-CoV-2 variants (dated by TCRdb to the early 2020s). At the level of the whole study: Donors in the vaccine arm were drawn from COV1001, a multicentre, randomized, double-blind, placebo-controlled phase I-IIa trial testing Ad26.COV2.S in healthy adults. Throughout the experiments and outcome assessment, investigators stayed blinded to trial group allocation. A total of roughly 32 samples were included in the TCR-sequenced set, comprising roughly 20 Ad26.COV2.S vaccine recipients, 5 placebo recipients and 8 SARS-CoV-2 convalescent individuals. Ad26.COV2.S was administered intramuscularly at 5 x 10^10 or 1 x 10^11 viral particles, either as a single shot or as two shots given 56 days apart. Participants in the trial were split at random into five groups of five each, receiving low-dose or high-dose Ad26.COV2.S once or twice, or else placebo on both occasions. The specificity and breadth of SARS-CoV-2-reactive T cell receptors after Ad26.COV2.S vaccination were assessed by TCRbeta repertoire sequencing. What the work shows at the level of the full study, not this receptor alone: Comparable non-spike TCR breadth was observed between vaccine and placebo recipients, consistent with only spike being contained in the vaccine. The authors noted that the TCR breadth and depth analyses may have underestimated total T cell responses. The study was not powered for comparison of responses between vaccine doses or regimens. Higher spike-specific TCR breadth was observed in Ad26.COV2.S recipients than in placebo recipients (P = 0.0014). After vaccination, substantial breadth of spike-specific CD8+ and CD4+ T cell responses was reported.

This clone has just a few counts. The target of this receptor is not known. It has no much larger one-base neighbor in the sample; base qualities were not kept. The immunoSEQ Assay was the method used to sequence TCRbeta CDR3 regions. After extraction, genomic DNA underwent amplification by bias-controlled multiplex PCR, followed by high-throughput sequencing. From the authors' description of their analysis: To quantify the absolute abundance of every unique TCRbeta CDR3 region, sequences were collapsed and filtered. T cell fraction was estimated by normalizing TCRbeta template counts to usable DNA, which was measured by amplifying reference genes present in all nucleated cells. Repertoire TCRs were annotated as SARS-CoV-2-specific by exact matching of V gene, CDR3 amino acid sequence and J gene to a known reactive TCR set. The reference SARS-CoV-2 TCR set was derived from MIRA and filtered for enrichment in COVID-19-positive ImmuneCODE repertoires, a step that removed public or cross-reactive TCRs. Drawing on the MIRA antigens, annotated TCRs were analysed further at the level of specific ORF or position within ORF. Breadth was defined as the number of annotated unique rearrangements divided by the total number of unique productive rearrangements, and depth was defined as the summed frequency of the annotated unique rearrangements. Group comparisons of TCR breadth used two-sided Wilcoxon rank-sum tests. TCRdb took this table from immuneACCESS and kept in-frame rearrangements with V and J called. Such tables lack part of the clones; where checked against another copy, unresolved V genes explain under half of the gap, and the rest is unexplained. That table supplies the V and J calls and clone size; D and trimming were determined from the DNA. This sample gives roughly 420,000 clones in total; roughly 90% of them show up just once. Together, the top ten hold 3.6% of the sample.

The CDR3 runs 13 residues from the cysteine to the phenylalanine. Only CDR3 DNA is held: 39 bases, read in frame from base 1. Between the V and J ends, shortened by 3 bases and 7 bases respectively, the junction contains 12 bases. The treatment or condition label, as the study defines it: 19 received Ad26.COV2.S at low or high dose, single or two shots; roughly five received placebo; per-sample allocation not given. Repertoires of vaccine and placebo recipients were sequenced from samples collected on day 63 after the first injection. Cohort 1b enrolled some 25 adults aged 18-55 years at a single site in Boston, USA, between 29 July and 7 August 2020. As a vaccine, Ad26.COV2.S was a replication-incompetent adenovirus type 26 vector that expressed a prefusion-stabilized SARS-CoV-2 spike protein derived from the original Wuhan strain.

The sample here was peripheral blood, taken in a trial of Ad26.COV2.S vaccine versus placebo. Here the chain combines TRBV12-3 or TRBV12-4 and TRBJ1-1, with TRBD1 as a weak D call on 6 bases. The sequence was obtained from a person aged 18-65 years who received the Ad26.COV2.S COVID-19 vaccine or a placebo. The nucleotide sequence is given as TGTGCCAGCAGTTTCACAGGGTACGATGAAGCTTTCTTT. Its protein is CASSFTGYDEAFF.